This TCR beta chain appears in the sequencing data of a study of tumor-infiltrating lymphocytes in localized non-small cell lung cancer (dated by TCRdb to about 2021). Turning to the overall study: Several histologies were represented in the cohort, which also included both smokers and never-smokers as well as patients whose samples were collected after neoadjuvant chemotherapy. Each patient provided resected tumor tissue plus uninvolved lung tissue from the same patient, with the uninvolved lung tissue described as non-adjacent to the tumor. The same patients underwent several integrated assays, with TCR sequencing performed together with flow cytometry, multiplex immunofluorescence, RNA-seq, exome sequencing and proteomics. The overall ICON cohort was composed of 150 surgical patients with localized non-small cell lung cancer whose tumors were resected. The paired tumor versus uninvolved lung comparison of immunoSEQ T-cell fraction included about 54 patients.

TCR sequencing with the immunoSEQ assay provided the T-cell fraction in tumor and uninvolved lung tissue. In the source study's methods: For survival analysis, patients were split into high (upper tertile) and low (lower two tertiles) T-cell fraction groups and compared by log-rank test. A signed-rank test was used to check for differences in T-cell fraction between paired tumor and uninvolved lung. TCRdb carries this immuneACCESS record with in-frame sequences only. Its versions omit some clonotypes, under half of them owing to an unresolved V gene in the studies checked, with the rest unexplained. The V and J calls and clone size come from that table; D and trimming were worked out from the DNA. The table for this sample lists around 17,000 clones; roughly four fifths of them were counted only once. 5.5% to 7% of the sample goes to the ten largest clones. As to this clone: No cognate antigen has been identified for it. No much larger clonotype is one base removed from it; base qualities were not supplied.

V lost 4 bases and J lost 5 bases; the stretch between them is 15 bases long. Including the terminal cysteine and phenylalanine, the CDR3 comprises 14 residues. CDR3 DNA is the only sequence kept; it has 42 bases, read in frame from the first base. CDR1 and CDR2 are drawn from the germline V gene (reference sequence): LNHDA, SQIVND. The paper's findings and limits, for the study overall: Consistent with immunofluorescence CD3 counts, TCRbeta sequencing supported greater T cell infiltration in tumors than in uninvolved lung tissue. Because different assays used different pieces of the same tissue, technical variation could not be distinguished from intratumor heterogeneity. Because assay coverage varied across patients depending on available tissue quantity, TCR sequencing was performed for only a subset of the cohort. The TCR-derived T-cell fraction showed no difference between the flow cytometry-defined immunotypes IM1 (good prognosis) and IM2 (poor prognosis). Recurrence-free survival showed no association with tumor T-cell fraction from TCR sequencing (p = 0.61).

Patient enrollment in ICON started in the first half of 2016, and the final patient was enrolled in the second half of 2018. Fresh tumor and matched uninvolved tissue for in-depth immune analyses, including TCR sequencing, were collected from a subcohort of around 73 patients. DNA isolated from bulk tissue, without cell sorting, was used for TCR sequencing. The specimen sequenced was lung tumor tissue. This TCR came from a human donor with non-small cell lung cancer. The sequence is built from TRBV19 and TRBJ2-7; 6 matching bases give a weak D call of TRBD1. The CDR3 is CASSKKGQNHEQYF. The DNA sequence follows: TGTGCCAGTAGTAAGAAGGGACAAAACCACGAGCAGTACTTC.